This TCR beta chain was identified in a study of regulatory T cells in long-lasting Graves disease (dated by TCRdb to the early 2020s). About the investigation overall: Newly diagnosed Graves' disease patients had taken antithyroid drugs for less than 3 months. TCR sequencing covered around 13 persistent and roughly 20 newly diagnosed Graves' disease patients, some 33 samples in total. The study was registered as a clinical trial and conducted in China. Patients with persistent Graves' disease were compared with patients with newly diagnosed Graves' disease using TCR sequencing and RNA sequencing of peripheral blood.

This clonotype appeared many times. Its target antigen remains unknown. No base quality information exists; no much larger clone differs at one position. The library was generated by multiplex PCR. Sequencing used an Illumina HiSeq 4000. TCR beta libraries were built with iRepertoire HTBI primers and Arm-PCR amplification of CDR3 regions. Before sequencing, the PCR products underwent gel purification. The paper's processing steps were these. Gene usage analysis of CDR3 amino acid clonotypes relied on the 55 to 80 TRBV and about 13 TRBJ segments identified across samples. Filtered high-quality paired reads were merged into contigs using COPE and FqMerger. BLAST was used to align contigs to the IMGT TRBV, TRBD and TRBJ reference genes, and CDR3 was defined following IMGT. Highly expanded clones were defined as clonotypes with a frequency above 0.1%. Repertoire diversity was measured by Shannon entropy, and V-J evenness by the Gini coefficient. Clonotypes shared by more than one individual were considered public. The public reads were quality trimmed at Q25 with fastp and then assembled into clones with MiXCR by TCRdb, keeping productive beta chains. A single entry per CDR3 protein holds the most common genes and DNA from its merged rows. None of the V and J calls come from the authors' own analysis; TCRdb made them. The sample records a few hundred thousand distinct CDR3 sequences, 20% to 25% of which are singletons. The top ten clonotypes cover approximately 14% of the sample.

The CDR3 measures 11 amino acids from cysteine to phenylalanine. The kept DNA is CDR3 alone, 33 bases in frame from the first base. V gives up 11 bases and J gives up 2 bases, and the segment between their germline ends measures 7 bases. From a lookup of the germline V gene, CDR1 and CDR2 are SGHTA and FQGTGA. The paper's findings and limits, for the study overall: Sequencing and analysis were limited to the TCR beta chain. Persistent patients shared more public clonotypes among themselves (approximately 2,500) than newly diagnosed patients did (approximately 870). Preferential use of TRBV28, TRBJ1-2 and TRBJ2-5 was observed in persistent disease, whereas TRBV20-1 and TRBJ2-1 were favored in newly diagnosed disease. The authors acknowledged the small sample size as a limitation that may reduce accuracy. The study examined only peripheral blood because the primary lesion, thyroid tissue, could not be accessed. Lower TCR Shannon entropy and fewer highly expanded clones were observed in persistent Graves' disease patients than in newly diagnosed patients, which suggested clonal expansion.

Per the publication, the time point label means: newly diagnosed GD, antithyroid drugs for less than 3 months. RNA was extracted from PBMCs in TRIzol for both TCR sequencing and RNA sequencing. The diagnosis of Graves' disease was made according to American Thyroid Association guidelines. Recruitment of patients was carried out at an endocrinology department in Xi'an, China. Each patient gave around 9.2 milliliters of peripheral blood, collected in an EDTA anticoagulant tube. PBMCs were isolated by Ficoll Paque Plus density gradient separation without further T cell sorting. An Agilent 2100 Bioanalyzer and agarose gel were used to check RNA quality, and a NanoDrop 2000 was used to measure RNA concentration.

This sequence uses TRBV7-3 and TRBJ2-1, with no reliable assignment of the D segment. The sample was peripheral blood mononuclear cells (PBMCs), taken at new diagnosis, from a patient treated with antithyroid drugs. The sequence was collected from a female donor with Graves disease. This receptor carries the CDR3 CAPPPYNEQFF. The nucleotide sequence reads TGTGCCCCCCCCCCCTACAATGAGCAGTTCTTC.